Sequencing of this TCR beta chain was carried out in a study of cytomegalovirus exposure and HLA in healthy donors. PCR primers comprised 60 Vbeta and 13 Jbeta primers. Here immunoSEQ multiplex PCR was the method, and the copy in TCRdb shows in-frame clones only, minus some. The table has around 130,000 clones, around 81% seen once. This CDR3 contains 19 residues. This clonotype originated in a woman aged 40 to 49 in good health and CMV-seronegative. The genes are TRBV12-1 and TRBJ2-5; no DNA check was done on the table's D call, TRBD2. TRBV12-1 is annotated as a pseudogene. The source material was PBMCs. The CDR3 is CASSFSSGGMREKQETQYF. CDR3 DNA: TGTGCCAGCAGCTTTTCGTCGGGGGGGATGCGGGAGAAGCAGGAGACCCAGTACTTC.